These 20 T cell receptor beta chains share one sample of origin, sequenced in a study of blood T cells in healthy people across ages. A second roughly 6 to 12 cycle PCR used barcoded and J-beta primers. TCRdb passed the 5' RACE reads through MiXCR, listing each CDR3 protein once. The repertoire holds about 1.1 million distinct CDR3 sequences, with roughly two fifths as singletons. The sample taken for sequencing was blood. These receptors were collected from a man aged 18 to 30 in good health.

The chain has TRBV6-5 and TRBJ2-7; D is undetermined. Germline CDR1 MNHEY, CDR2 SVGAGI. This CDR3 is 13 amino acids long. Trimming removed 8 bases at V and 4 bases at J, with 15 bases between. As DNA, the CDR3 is TGTGCCAGCGGGCCCCGGACCCCATACGAGCAGTACTTC. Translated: CASGPRTPYEQYF.

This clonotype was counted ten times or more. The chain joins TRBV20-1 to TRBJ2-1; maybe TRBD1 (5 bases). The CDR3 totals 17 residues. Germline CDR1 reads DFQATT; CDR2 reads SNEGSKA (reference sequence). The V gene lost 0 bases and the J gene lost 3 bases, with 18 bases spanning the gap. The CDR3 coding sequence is TGCAGTGCTAGAGATGGGCTCCACATTACAGGCTACAATGAGCAGTTCTTC. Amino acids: CSARDGLHITGYNEQFF.

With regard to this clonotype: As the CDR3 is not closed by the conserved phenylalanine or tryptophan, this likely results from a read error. As DNA, the CDR3 is TGTGCCAGCAGCCAGGAAGTAATCAGGGATGAGCAGTTCTTA. Translated: CASSQEVIRDEQFL. The V gene is TRBV3-1, the J gene TRBJ2-1; possible D gene TRBD1, 5 bases. The CDR3 has 14 amino acids. The V end was cut by 3 bases, the J end by 8 bases, with 14 bases between. CDR1 is LGHDT, CDR2 YNNKEL, per germline (reference sequence).

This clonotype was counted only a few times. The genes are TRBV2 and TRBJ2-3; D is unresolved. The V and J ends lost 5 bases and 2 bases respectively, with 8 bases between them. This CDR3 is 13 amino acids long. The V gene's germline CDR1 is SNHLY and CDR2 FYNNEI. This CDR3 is CASSYRYTDTQYF. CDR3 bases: TGTGCCAGCAGTTACCGATACACAGATACGCAGTATTTT.

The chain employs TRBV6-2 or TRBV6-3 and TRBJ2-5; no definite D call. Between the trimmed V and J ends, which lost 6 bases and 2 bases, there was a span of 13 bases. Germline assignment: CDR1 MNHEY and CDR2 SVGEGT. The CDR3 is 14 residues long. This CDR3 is CASRTQNAQETQYF. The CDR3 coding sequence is TGTGCCAGCAGGACCCAGAACGCGCAAGAGACCCAGTACTTC.

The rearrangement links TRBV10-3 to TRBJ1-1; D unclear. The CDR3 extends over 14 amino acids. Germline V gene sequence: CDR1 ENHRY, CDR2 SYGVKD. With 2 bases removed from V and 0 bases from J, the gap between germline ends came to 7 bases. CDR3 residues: CAISERGMNTEAFF. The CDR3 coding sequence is TGTGCCATCAGTGAGCGTGGGATGAACACTGAAGCTTTCTTT.

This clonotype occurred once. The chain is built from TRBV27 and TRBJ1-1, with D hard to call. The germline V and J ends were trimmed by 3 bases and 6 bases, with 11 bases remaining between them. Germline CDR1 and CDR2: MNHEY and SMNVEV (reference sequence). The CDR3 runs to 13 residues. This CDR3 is CASSFSILAEAFF. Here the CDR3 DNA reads TGTGCCAGCAGTTTTTCTATCTTAGCTGAAGCTTTCTTT.

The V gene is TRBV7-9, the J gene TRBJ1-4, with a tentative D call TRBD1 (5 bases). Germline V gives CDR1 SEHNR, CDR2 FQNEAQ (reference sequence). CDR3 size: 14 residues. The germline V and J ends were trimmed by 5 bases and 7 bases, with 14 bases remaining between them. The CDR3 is CASSLDNSLEKLFF. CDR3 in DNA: TGTGCCAGCAGCCTGGACAATAGTCTTGAAAAACTGTTTTTT.

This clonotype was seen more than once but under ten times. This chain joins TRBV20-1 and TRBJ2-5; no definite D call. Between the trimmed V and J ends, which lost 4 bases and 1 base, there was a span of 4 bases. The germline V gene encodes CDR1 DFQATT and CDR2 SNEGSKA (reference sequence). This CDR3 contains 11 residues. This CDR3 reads CSAMPQETQYF. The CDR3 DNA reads TGCAGTGCTATGCCCCAAGAGACCCAGTACTTC.

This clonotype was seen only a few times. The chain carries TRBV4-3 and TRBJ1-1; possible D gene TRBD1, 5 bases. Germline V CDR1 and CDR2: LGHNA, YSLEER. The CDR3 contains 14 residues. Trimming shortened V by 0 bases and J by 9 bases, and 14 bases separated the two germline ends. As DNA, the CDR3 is TGCGCCAGCAGCCAAGACCCTACAGGAGGGAAAGCTTTCTTT. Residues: CASSQDPTGGKAFF.

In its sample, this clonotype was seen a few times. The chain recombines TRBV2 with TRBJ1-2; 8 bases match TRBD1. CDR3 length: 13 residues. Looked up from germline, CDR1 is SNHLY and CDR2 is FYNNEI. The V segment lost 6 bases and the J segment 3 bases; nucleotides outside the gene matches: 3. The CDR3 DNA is TGTGCCAGCAGGGACAGGGACTACTATGGCTACACCTTC. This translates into CASRDRDYYGYTF.

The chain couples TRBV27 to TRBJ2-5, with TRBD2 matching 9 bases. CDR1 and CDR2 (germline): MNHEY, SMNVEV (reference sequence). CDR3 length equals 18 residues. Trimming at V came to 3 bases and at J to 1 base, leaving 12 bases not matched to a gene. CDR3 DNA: TGTGCCAGCAGTTTGGGGACTAGCTCGGTCCCGTTCCAAGAGACCCAGTACTTC. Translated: CASSLGTSSVPFQETQYF.

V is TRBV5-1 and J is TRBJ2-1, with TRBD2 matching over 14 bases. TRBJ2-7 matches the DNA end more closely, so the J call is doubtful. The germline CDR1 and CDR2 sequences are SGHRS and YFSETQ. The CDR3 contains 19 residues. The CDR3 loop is CASSLAETSGGDRYNEQYF. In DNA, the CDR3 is TGCGCCAGCAGCTTGGCCGAGACTAGCGGGGGGGATAGATACAATGAGCAGTACTTC.

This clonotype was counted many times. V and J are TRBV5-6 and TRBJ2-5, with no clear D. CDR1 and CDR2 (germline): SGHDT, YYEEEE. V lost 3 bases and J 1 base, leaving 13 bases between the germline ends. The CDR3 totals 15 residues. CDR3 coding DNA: TGTGCCAGCAGCTCCCTTAAGGTAGTCCAAGAGACCCAGTACTTC. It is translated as CASSSLKVVQETQYF. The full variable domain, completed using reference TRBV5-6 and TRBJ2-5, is DAGVTQSPTHLIKTRGQQVTLRCSPKSGHDTVSWYQQALGQGPQFIFQYYEEEERQRGNFPDRFSGHQFPNYSSELNVNALLLGDSALYLCASSSLKVVQETQYFGPGTRLLVL.

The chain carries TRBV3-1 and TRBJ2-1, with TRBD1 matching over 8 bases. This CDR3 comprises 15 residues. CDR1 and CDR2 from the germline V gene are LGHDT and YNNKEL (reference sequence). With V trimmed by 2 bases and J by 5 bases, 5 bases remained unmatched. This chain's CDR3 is CASSQLRGRDNEQFF. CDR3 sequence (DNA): TGTGCCAGCAGCCAACTCAGGGGGCGAGACAATGAGCAGTTCTTC.

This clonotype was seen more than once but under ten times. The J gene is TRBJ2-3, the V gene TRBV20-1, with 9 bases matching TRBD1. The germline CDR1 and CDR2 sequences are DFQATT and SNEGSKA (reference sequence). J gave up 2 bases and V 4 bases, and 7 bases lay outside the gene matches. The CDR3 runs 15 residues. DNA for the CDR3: TGCAGTGCTATAACCGGGACAGGGACCACAGATACGCAGTATTTT. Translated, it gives CSAITGTGTTDTQYF.

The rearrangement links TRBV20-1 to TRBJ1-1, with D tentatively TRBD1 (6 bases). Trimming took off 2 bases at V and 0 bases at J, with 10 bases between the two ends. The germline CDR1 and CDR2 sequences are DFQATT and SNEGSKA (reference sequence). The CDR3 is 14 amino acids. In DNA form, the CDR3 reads TGCAGTGCTAGAAGGGGGGGATTGAACACTGAAGCTTTCTTT. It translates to CSARRGGLNTEAFF.

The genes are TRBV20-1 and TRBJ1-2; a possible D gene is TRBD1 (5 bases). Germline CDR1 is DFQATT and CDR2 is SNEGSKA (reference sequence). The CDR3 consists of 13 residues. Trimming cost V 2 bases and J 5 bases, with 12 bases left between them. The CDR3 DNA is TGCAGTGCTAGAATAAGGGACCAGTATGGCTACACCTTC. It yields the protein CSARIRDQYGYTF.

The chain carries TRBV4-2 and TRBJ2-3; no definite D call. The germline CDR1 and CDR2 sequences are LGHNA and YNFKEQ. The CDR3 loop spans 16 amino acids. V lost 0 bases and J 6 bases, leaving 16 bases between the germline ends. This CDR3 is CASSQEPSSPQDTQYF. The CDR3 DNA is TGTGCCAGCAGCCAAGAGCCTTCAAGCCCACAGGATACGCAGTATTTT.

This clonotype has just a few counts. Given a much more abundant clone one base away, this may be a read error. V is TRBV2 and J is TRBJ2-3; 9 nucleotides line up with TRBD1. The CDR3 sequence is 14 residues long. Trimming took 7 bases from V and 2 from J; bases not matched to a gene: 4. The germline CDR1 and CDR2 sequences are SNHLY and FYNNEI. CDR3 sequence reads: CASNRDRDTDTQYF. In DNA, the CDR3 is TGTGCCAGCAATCGGGACAGGGACACAGATACGCAGTATTTT.